This T cell receptor (beta chain) was identified in a study of shared clonotypes between healthy human individuals. Across the study: Samples came from a couple of female and three male donors aged 18 to 49.

Produced via immunoSEQ multiplex PCR; TCRdb's table is partial and in-frame only. Here the sample spans about 800,000 clones, 90% to 98% being singletons. Trimming took 0 bases from V and 1 from J; bases not matched to a gene: 3. Germline V gene lookup returns CDR1 SEHNR and CDR2 FQNEAQ (reference sequence). The CDR3 is made up of 15 amino acids. In its sample, this clone was seen once. Naive CD8 cells lacked CD45RO and underwent positive selection for CCR7, leaving out terminally differentiated effector memory CD45RA+ cells. The chain employs TRBV7-9 and TRBJ2-7, with TRBD2 matching 7 bases. The material sequenced was naive CD8+ T cells sorted from blood. The TCR was taken from a man aged 25-40 years in good health. CDR3 sequence reads: CASSLALGGSYEQYF. DNA of the CDR3: TGTGCCAGCAGCTTAGCCCTGGGGGGGTCCTACGAGCAGTACTTC.